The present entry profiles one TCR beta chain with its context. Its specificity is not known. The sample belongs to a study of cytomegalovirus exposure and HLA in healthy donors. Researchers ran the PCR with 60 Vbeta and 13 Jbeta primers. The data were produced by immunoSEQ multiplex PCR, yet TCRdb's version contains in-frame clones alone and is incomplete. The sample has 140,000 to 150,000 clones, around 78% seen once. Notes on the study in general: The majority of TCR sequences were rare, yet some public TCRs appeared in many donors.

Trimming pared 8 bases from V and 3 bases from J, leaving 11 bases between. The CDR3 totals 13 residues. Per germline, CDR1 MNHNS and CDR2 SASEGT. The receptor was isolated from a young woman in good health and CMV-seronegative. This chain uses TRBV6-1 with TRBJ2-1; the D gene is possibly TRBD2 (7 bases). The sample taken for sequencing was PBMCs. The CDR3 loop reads CASERGGYNEQFF. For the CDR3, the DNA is TGTGCCAGCGAGAGGGGGGGCTACAATGAGCAGTTCTTC.